This T cell receptor (beta chain) was recovered during a study of shared T cell receptors in the human thymus. The CDR3 runs 16 residues. Trimming removed 6 bases at V and 1 base at J, with 15 bases between. Per the germline V gene, CDR1 is MNHEY and CDR2 is SMNVEV (reference sequence). This clone was recorded only once. TCRdb keeps only in-frame clones here, not all; method: immunoSEQ multiplex PCR. Of some 760,000 clones detected, roughly 88% appear once; the ten largest clones hold more than 0.008%. Another study also made use of these data, one on human thymus T cells. That report adds: Resections removed during corrective heart surgery provided the thymus tissue used. Unrelated people showed highly overlapping thymic repertoires, related research reported.

The origin of this receptor is a girl in the first two years of life with a congenital heart defect. The V call is TRBV27, the J call TRBJ2-2, with D possibly being TRBD2 (5 bases). The specimen was thymocytes. The CDR3 region has the DNA TGTGCCAGCAGCCTGACTAAGCGAGAGAACACCGGGGAGCTGTTTTTT. It codes for CASSLTKRENTGELFF.